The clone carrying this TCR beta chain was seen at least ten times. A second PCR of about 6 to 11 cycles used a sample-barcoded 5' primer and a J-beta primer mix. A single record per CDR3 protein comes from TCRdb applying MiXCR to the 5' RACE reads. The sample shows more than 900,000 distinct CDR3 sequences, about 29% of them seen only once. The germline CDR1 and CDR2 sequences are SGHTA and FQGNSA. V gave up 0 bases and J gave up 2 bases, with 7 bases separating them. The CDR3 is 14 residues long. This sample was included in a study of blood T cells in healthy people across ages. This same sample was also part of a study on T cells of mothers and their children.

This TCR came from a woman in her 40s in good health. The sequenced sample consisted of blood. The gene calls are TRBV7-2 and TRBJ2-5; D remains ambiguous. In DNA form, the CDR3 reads TGTGCCAGCAGCTTAGCCACTTCTCAAGAGACCCAGTACTTC. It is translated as CASSLATSQETQYF.